What follows are 16 T cell receptor beta chains derived from one specimen sequenced in a study of cytomegalovirus exposure and HLA in healthy donors. A multiplex PCR was run with 60 Vbeta primers and 13 Jbeta primers. Sequencing was performed with immunoSEQ multiplex PCR; in TCRdb, only in-frame clones are kept and a portion is missing. The sample records about 120,000 clones, about 79% being singletons. The material sequenced was PBMCs. The origin of the receptors is a human donor in good health.

This clone has a single count. The rearrangement uses TRBV5-4 and TRBJ2-1; a possible D gene is TRBD2 (6 bases). CDR1 and CDR2 from the germline V gene are SGHNT and YYREEE (reference sequence). V was pared by 4 bases and J by 4 bases, with 12 bases between. The CDR3 runs to 14 residues. The CDR3 coding sequence is TGTGCCAGCAGCCAGAGAGCGGGTTACAATGAGCAGTTCTTC. It translates to CASSQRAGYNEQFF. Combining the CDR3 with reference TRBV5-4 and TRBJ2-1 gives the whole variable domain ETGVTQSPTHLIKTRGQQVTLRCSSQSGHNTVSWYQQALGQGPQFIFQYYREEENGRGNFPPRFSGLQFPNYSSELNVNALELDDSALYLCASSQRAGYNEQFFGPGTRLTVL.

J is TRBJ1-1 and V is TRBV19; D is perhaps TRBD1 (6 bases). The germline CDR1 and CDR2 sequences are LNHDA and SQIVND (reference sequence). V was clipped by 0 bases and J by 7 bases, with 15 bases between them. The CDR3 covers 15 residues. CDR3 bases: TGTGCCAGTAGTATAGATCCACAGGGAAGGAGTGAAGCTTTCTTT. Protein: CASSIDPQGRSEAFF. Full variable domain (outside the CDR3, taken from reference TRBV19 and TRBJ1-1): DGGITQSPKYLFRKEGQNVTLSCEQNLNHDAMYWYRQDPGQGLRLIYYSQIVNDFQKGDIAEGYSVSREKKESFPLTVTSAQKNPTAFYLCASSIDPQGRSEAFFGQGTRLTVV.

The gene calls are TRBV5-1 and TRBJ1-1; 7 bases map to TRBD1. The CDR3 is 15 residues long. Germline values: CDR1 SGHRS, CDR2 YFSETQ. Trimming at V came to 7 bases and at J to 8 bases, leaving 17 bases not matched to a gene. Written as DNA, the CDR3 is TGCGCCAGCGGCTCAGGGGGAGCTGGGGGTTTCGAAGCTTTCTTT. Its protein product is CASGSGGAGGFEAFF.

This clone came up a few times. The chain carries TRBV12-2 and TRBJ1-1. TRBV12-2 is reported as a pseudogene. This CDR3 spans 12 amino acids. Here the CDR3 reads CANPRLYGEAFF. The CDR3 DNA is TGTGCAAATCCCAGACTCTACGGAGAAGCTTTCTTT.

The CDR3 reads CASSLGSSSYNSPLHF. The CDR3 region has the DNA TGTGCCAGCAGCTTGGGGTCGAGCTCCTATAATTCACCCCTCCACTTT. The V and J genes are TRBV5-4 and TRBJ1-6, with D unresolved. Germline V CDR1 and CDR2: SGHNT, YYREEE (reference sequence). This CDR3 comprises 16 residues. Trimming shortened V by 0 bases and J by 0 bases, and 7 bases separated the two germline ends.

CDR3 in DNA: TGTGCCAGTAGTACCAGGGGGCGCGATCAGCCCCAGCATTTT. Its protein product is CASSTRGRDQPQHF. V is TRBV19 and J is TRBJ1-5; 8 bases match TRBD1. The V and J ends lost 4 bases and 5 bases, in that order; junction bases with no gene match: 4. Per germline, CDR1 LNHDA and CDR2 SQIVND (reference sequence). The CDR3 loop spans 14 amino acids.

V is TRBV6-5 and J is TRBJ1-2, with 9 positions matching TRBD1. CDR3 length: 14 residues. V shed 6 bases, J shed 4 bases, and the junction held 6 bases outside the gene matches. Per germline, CDR1 MNHEY and CDR2 SVGAGI. CDR3 DNA: TGTGCCAGCAGGCCACAGGGGGCGAGCTATGGCTACACCTTC. It translates to CASRPQGASYGYTF.

Only a few counts were recorded for this clone. The chain employs TRBV2 and TRBJ1-2; 7 bases fit TRBD1. CDR3 length equals 15 residues. With 3 bases clipped from V and 1 base from J, the junction kept 5 bases outside the gene matches. CDR1 and CDR2 from the germline V gene are SNHLY and FYNNEI. CDR3 coding DNA: TGTGCCAGCAGTGACCGACGGGACAGTAACTATGGCTACACCTTC. Protein product: CASSDRRDSNYGYTF.

This clone was seen only a few times. CDR3 coding DNA: TGTGCCAGTAGTATGGGGACTAGGGGGAATGAGCAGTTCTTC. This codes for CASSMGTRGNEQFF. The chain has TRBV19 and TRBJ2-1, with 8 bases that match TRBD2. The V gene's germline CDR1 is LNHDA and CDR2 SQIVND (reference sequence). The CDR3 extends over 14 amino acids. Trimming took 3 bases from V and 7 from J; bases not matched to a gene: 5.

The V call is TRBV5-1, the J call TRBJ2-3, with D possibly matching TRBD2 (5 bases). Germline V gene lookup returns CDR1 SGHRS and CDR2 YFSETQ. CDR3 length equals 16 residues. V was trimmed by 5 bases and J by 4 bases, leaving 20 bases between them. CDR3 loop: CASRPQAALAADTQYF. The CDR3 nucleotides are TGCGCCAGCAGACCTCAGGCGGCCCTAGCAGCAGATACGCAGTATTTT.

This rearrangement joins TRBV7-3 to TRBJ2-1; D is perhaps TRBD1 (5 bases). This CDR3 has 15 residues. CDR1 SGHTA and CDR2 FQGTGA come from the germline V gene. The V end was cut by 4 bases, the J end by 4 bases, with 14 bases between. The CDR3 here is CASSSQPDRYNEQFF. CDR3 DNA: TGTGCCAGCAGCTCCCAACCAGACAGATACAATGAGCAGTTCTTC.

This clone was counted once. Here the CDR3 reads CASLQGPYEQYF. For the CDR3, the DNA is TGTGCCAGCTTACAGGGCCCTTACGAGCAGTACTTC. The chain employs TRBV28 and TRBJ2-7; tentative D call: TRBD1 (6 bases). Per germline, CDR1 MDHEN and CDR2 SYDVKM. This CDR3 spans 12 amino acids. The V gene lost 8 bases and the J gene lost 4 bases, with 12 bases spanning the gap.

The J gene is TRBJ2-2, the V gene TRBV7-8, with TRBD1 matching 10 bases. V shed 3 bases, J shed 5 bases, and the junction held 6 bases outside the gene matches. CDR3 size: 16 residues. Germline V gives CDR1 SGHVS, CDR2 FQNEAQ. The CDR3 nucleotides read TGTGCCAGCAGCTTTTTAGGGACAGGGGAAACCGGGGAGCTGTTTTTT. It translates to CASSFLGTGETGELFF.

This rearrangement joins TRBV6-5 to TRBJ2-1; 12 bases fit TRBD2. Germline loops: CDR1 MNHEY, CDR2 SVGAGI. V dropped 4 bases and J dropped 6; count of bases not matched to a gene: 4. The CDR3 has 15 amino acids. The CDR3 spells CASSFLAGGSNEQFF. The CDR3 DNA sequence: TGTGCCAGCAGTTTTCTAGCGGGAGGGAGCAATGAGCAGTTCTTC.

The chain recombines TRBV28 with TRBJ2-7; D is perhaps TRBD2 (6 bases). The CDR3 has 15 residues. Germline CDR1 MDHEN, CDR2 SYDVKM. V lost 4 bases and J lost 2, with 15 bases in between. The CDR3, as DNA: TGTGCCAGCAGTTCAGCCGGGACTTCTACCTACGAGCAGTACTTC. It yields the protein CASSSAGTSTYEQYF.

The chain links TRBV18 to TRBJ1-4; D gene uncertain. Between the trimmed V and J ends, which lost 3 bases and 7 bases, there was a span of 9 bases. CDR1 KGHSH and CDR2 LQKENI come from the germline V gene. There are 13 residues in the CDR3. The CDR3: CASSPQRTEKLFF. The CDR3 region has the DNA TGTGCCAGCTCACCGCAGCGAACTGAAAAACTGTTTTTT.